Listed below are T cell receptor beta chains from one sample, sequenced in a study of T cells in narcolepsy. Only in-frame clones appear in the TCRdb table, and some are missing; sequencing was by immunoSEQ multiplex PCR. The table lists fewer than 35,000 clones, roughly 77% of them singletons. The sample consisted of CD45RA- memory CD4+ T cells from PBMCs. The receptors stem from a human donor with narcolepsy. Both conserved end residues are part of each CDR3. Fields, in order: clone size, J gene, V gene, D gene, CDR3 protein, CDR3 DNA. D genes are given only for firm matches. Rows give clone size only sometimes, using once, few, many, or a class for an expanded clone.

>NA|TRBJ1-1|TRBV7-8|NA
CASSPALIGTEAFF
TGTGCCAGCAGCCCCGCTTTAATAGGGACTGAAGCTTTCTTT
>once|TRBJ2-1|TRBV11-1|NA
CASSSTRQRGNEQFF
TGTGCCAGCAGCTCGACCCGTCAAAGGGGGAATGAGCAGTTCTTC
>NA|TRBJ1-6|TRBV7-2|NA
CASSLDQAYSPLHF
TGTGCCAGCAGCTTAGATCAGGCGTATTCACCCCTCCACTTT
>NA|TRBJ1-1|TRBV30|NA
CACRFDLPNTEAFF
TGTGCCTGCCGATTCGACCTCCCCAACACTGAAGCTTTCTTT
>NA|TRBJ1-2|TRBV28|NA
CAARSVGEGYGYTF
TGTGCCGCCCGGAGTGTCGGGGAAGGCTATGGCTACACCTTC
>NA|TRBJ2-3|TRBV6-1|NA
CASSPPRGTDTQYF
TGTGCCAGCAGTCCCCCGCGGGGCACAGATACGCAGTATTTT
>NA|TRBJ2-7|TRBV9|NA
CASSAGSLGNYEQYF
TGTGCCAGCAGCGCCGGGAGTCTGGGAAACTACGAGCAGTACTTC
>NA|TRBJ2-5|TRBV11-2|NA
CASRALRGFQETQYF
TGTGCCAGCAGGGCATTACGGGGCTTCCAAGAGACCCAGTACTTC
>few|TRBJ2-5|TRBV5-1|NA
CASSWAGFKETQYF
TGCGCCAGCAGCTGGGCGGGATTTAAAGAGACCCAGTACTTC
>NA|TRBJ2-3|TRBV6-1|NA
CASSGTYTDTQYF
TGTGCCAGCAGTGGGACGTACACAGATACGCAGTATTTT
>NA|TRBJ2-3|TRBV29-1|TRBD2
CSVEDRLAGNTDTQYF
TGCAGCGTTGAAGATCGACTAGCGGGAAACACAGATACGCAGTATTTT
>NA|TRBJ2-6|TRBV7-2|NA
CASSFSTPGANVLTF
TGTGCCAGCAGCTTTTCTACGCCTGGGGCCAACGTCCTGACTTTC
>NA|TRBJ1-1|TRBV2|NA
CASTRRGTSMNTEAFF
TGTGCCAGCACCCGTAGAGGGACATCCATGAACACTGAAGCTTTCTTT
>NA|TRBJ1-5|TRBV19|NA
CASSRAGNQPQHF
TGTGCCAGTAGTAGGGCGGGAAATCAGCCCCAGCATTTT
>NA|TRBJ1-5|TRBV27|NA
CASQDRRPYSNQPQHF
TGTGCCAGCCAAGACAGGCGCCCTTATAGCAATCAGCCCCAGCATTTT
>NA|TRBJ1-2|TRBV19|TRBD1
CASSRGQGNGYTF
TGTGCCAGTAGTCGCGGACAGGGTAATGGCTACACCTTC
>few|TRBJ1-2|TRBV19|NA
CASSVHNYGYTF
TGTGCCAGTAGTGTACACAACTATGGCTACACCTTC
>NA|TRBJ2-3|TRBV9|NA
CASSVRSGTDTQYF
TGTGCCAGCAGCGTTCGTTCCGGCACAGATACGCAGTATTTT
>NA|TRBJ2-7|TRBV18|TRBD2
CASSPPSSGRILSYEQYF
TGTGCCAGCTCACCACCTTCAAGCGGGAGGATCCTCTCCTACGAGCAGTACTTC
>NA|TRBJ2-7|TRBV2|TRBD1
CASSDYGTGAYEQYF
TGTGCCAGCAGTGATTACGGGACAGGGGCTTACGAGCAGTACTTC
>once|TRBJ1-2|TRBV29-1|TRBD1
CSVPPGQPAYGYTF
TGCAGCGTTCCACCGGGACAGCCAGCATATGGCTACACCTTC
>NA|TRBJ1-5|TRBV28|NA
CASSLGGIWGQGWEPQHF
TGTGCCAGCAGTTTAGGAGGTATCTGGGGACAAGGCTGGGAGCCCCAGCATTTT
>NA|TRBJ2-5|TRBV5-4|TRBD2
CASSPGLAGGPEETQYF
TGTGCCAGCAGCCCCGGACTAGCGGGAGGGCCCGAGGAGACCCAGTACTTC
>NA|TRBJ2-2|TRBV5-1|TRBD2
CASSFVAGEVGELFF
TGCGCCAGCAGCTTCGTGGCGGGAGAGGTCGGGGAGCTGTTTTTT
>NA|TRBJ2-5|TRBV29-1|NA
CSVRWLQETQYF
TGCAGCGTTCGTTGGCTGCAAGAGACCCAGTACTTC
>NA|TRBJ2-5|TRBV7-2|NA
CASSLVLQKQETQYF
TGTGCCAGCAGCTTAGTTCTCCAGAAACAAGAGACCCAGTACTTC
>NA|TRBJ2-1|TRBV28|NA
CASRGTFAGYEQFF
TGTGCCAGCCGAGGGACATTCGCGGGATATGAGCAGTTCTTC
>NA|TRBJ2-3|TRBV7-6|TRBD1
CASSLGSPGQHVDTQYF
TGTGCCAGCAGCTTAGGTTCGCCGGGACAGCACGTAGATACGCAGTATTTT
>NA|TRBJ2-7|TRBV7-2|TRBD2
CASSPTSGPGGEYF
TGTGCCAGCAGCCCGACTAGCGGGCCGGGTGGGGAGTACTTC
>NA|TRBJ2-5|TRBV10-3|NA
CAISESKETQYF
TGTGCCATCAGTGAGTCGAAGGAGACCCAGTACTTC
>NA|TRBJ1-1|TRBV5-1|TRBD1
CASSIQGAGNTEAFF
TGCGCCAGCAGTATACAGGGGGCAGGAAACACTGAAGCTTTCTTT
>few|TRBJ2-7|TRBV6-6|TRBD2
CASSSPRLAGYEQYF
TGTGCCAGCAGTTCGCCACGACTAGCGGGCTACGAGCAGTACTTC
>NA|TRBJ2-2|TRBV6-1|TRBD2
CASSAREGRTGELFF
TGTGCCAGCAGCGCGCGGGAGGGCCGCACCGGGGAGCTGTTTTTT
>once|TRBJ2-4|TRBV5-6|NA
CASTYRVAKNIQYF
TGTGCCAGCACCTATCGGGTAGCCAAAAACATTCAGTACTTC
>once|TRBJ2-7|TRBV6-5|NA
CASSPRGGKQYF
TGTGCCAGCAGTCCACGAGGGGGGAAGCAGTACTTC
>NA|TRBJ1-1|TRBV30|NA
CAWSVRTARGTEAFF
TGTGCCTGGAGTGTACGAACAGCCCGGGGCACTGAAGCTTTCTTT
>NA|TRBJ2-3|TRBV11-3|NA
CASSPRDWVGADTQYF
TGTGCCAGCAGCCCAAGGGATTGGGTCGGGGCAGATACGCAGTATTTT
>few|TRBJ2-1|TRBV19|TRBD1
CASSLDRSSYNEQFF
TGTGCCAGTAGTTTGGACAGGAGCTCCTACAATGAGCAGTTCTTC
>NA|TRBJ2-1|TRBV13|TRBD2
CASSGGLATDFSSYNEQFF
TGTGCCAGCAGCGGTGGACTAGCAACCGACTTCAGCTCCTACAATGAGCAGTTCTTC
>NA|TRBJ2-5|TRBV15|TRBD1
CATSSEDRGGGETQYF
TGTGCCACCAGCTCCGAGGACAGGGGCGGGGGAGAGACCCAGTACTTC
>NA|TRBJ2-7|TRBV7-9|NA
CASSPPPRFGHEQYF
TGTGCCAGCAGCCCCCCCCCGAGGTTCGGCCACGAGCAGTACTTC
>NA|TRBJ2-2|TRBV6-1|NA
CASKGTTGELFF
TGTGCCAGCAAGGGGACGACCGGGGAGCTGTTTTTT
>NA|TRBJ1-5|TRBV28|NA
CASRQDYQPQHF
TGTGCCAGCCGCCAGGACTATCAGCCCCAGCATTTT
>NA|TRBJ2-4|TRBV5-1|TRBD1
CASSSTGEDIQYF
TGCGCCAGCAGCTCGACAGGGGAAGACATTCAGTACTTC
>once|TRBJ1-2|TRBV19|NA
CASSIEWQAWRNYGYTF
TGTGCCAGTAGTATAGAGTGGCAGGCATGGAGAAACTATGGCTACACCTTC
>NA|TRBJ2-2|TRBV5-4|TRBD2
CASSLGGTTNTGELFF
TGTGCCAGCAGCTTGGGGGGGACTACGAACACCGGGGAGCTGTTTTTT
>NA|TRBJ2-3|TRBV5-1|NA
CASSSLTETDTQYF
TGCGCCAGCAGCTCTTTGACAGAAACAGATACGCAGTATTTT
>NA|TRBJ2-2|TRBV7-9|NA
CASSLPLITGELFF
TGTGCCAGCAGCTTACCCCTGATCACCGGGGAGCTGTTTTTT
>NA|TRBJ2-3|TRBV14|NA
CASSGPDTQYF
TGTGCCAGCAGCGGCCCAGATACGCAGTATTTT
>NA|TRBJ2-1|TRBV29-1|NA
CSVDPGGAYNEQFF
TGCAGCGTTGACCCTGGCGGGGCCTACAATGAGCAGTTCTTC
>NA|TRBJ2-7|TRBV6-4|TRBD2
CASCQGGRASYEQYF
TGTGCCAGCTGCCAGGGAGGGAGGGCCTCCTACGAGCAGTACTTC
>NA|TRBJ2-5|TRBV2|NA
CATGRTHQETQYF
TGTGCCACCGGGCGGACACATCAAGAGACCCAGTACTTC
>once|TRBJ1-5|TRBV6-1|NA
CASSERVRAGSNQPQHF
TGTGCCAGCAGTGAACGGGTAAGGGCGGGGAGCAATCAGCCCCAGCATTTT
>NA|TRBJ2-7|TRBV29-1|NA
CSFTVWGEQYF
TGCAGCTTTACTGTTTGGGGCGAGCAGTACTTC
>NA|TRBJ2-7|TRBV6-5|NA
CASSERDKYF
TGTGCCAGCAGTGAAAGGGATAAGTACTTC
>NA|TRBJ2-1|TRBV7-6|TRBD2
CASSLEGPQGGSHNEQFF
TGTGCCAGCAGCTTAGAGGGGCCGCAGGGCGGGAGCCACAATGAGCAGTTCTTC
>NA|TRBJ1-2|TRBV28|TRBD1
CASSLGQIYGYTF
TGTGCCAGCAGTTTGGGACAGATCTATGGCTACACCTTC
>NA|TRBJ2-5|TRBV4-3|TRBD2
CASSQEGSGGTQYF
TGCGCCAGCAGCCAAGAGGGTAGCGGGGGGACCCAGTACTTC
>NA|TRBJ1-2|TRBV6-5|NA
CASSDGPRGGYTF
TGTGCCAGCAGTGACGGGCCCCGGGGGGGCTACACCTTC